The present TCR beta chain was sequenced within a study of T cells in Graves' hyperthyroidism and ophthalmopathy. At least ten counts were recorded for this clonotype. Its antigen is still unknown. The TCR beta CDR3 regions underwent amplification using RNA transcripts as the source. The HTBI primer set drove a first-round RT-PCR of the TCR CDR3. TCRdb reprocessed the multiplex PCR reads with MiXCR, giving one entry per CDR3 protein. The data show 250,000 to 400,000 distinct CDR3 sequences, with roughly 15% seen just once and around 32% held by the top ten. General study findings and limits: Most clonotypes expanded in thyroid above 0.001 were likewise present in blood. A model of 13 V-J features distinguished ophthalmopathy from stable hyperthyroidism.

Trimming left V 3 bases short and J 2 bases short, with 5 bases between. CDR3 length: 14 amino acids. The sequence was collected from a woman aged 35 to 49 with Graves' ophthalmopathy. The chain uses TRBV12-3 or TRBV12-4 and TRBJ2-6; D gene unclear. The sample was blood. Written as DNA, the CDR3 is TGTGCCAGCAGTTTTATAACTGGGGCCAACGTCCTGACTTTC. It specifies CASSFITGANVLTF.